This entry lists 25 T cell receptor beta chains sequenced from one sample in a study of cytomegalovirus exposure and HLA in healthy donors (TCRdb year 2017). The library relied on the immunoSEQ multiplex PCR assay. The multiplex PCR relied on a mix of 60 forward primers for TCR Vbeta segments and 13 reverse primers for TCR Jbeta segments. TCRdb re-hosts the immuneACCESS table, in-frame sequences only. Its copies lack some clones; in the studies checked, an unresolved V gene accounts for under half of them, and the cause for the rest is not known. Within this sample are around 140,000 clones, with roughly 71% of them counted one time only. Approximately 1.4% of the sample is taken by the ten largest. Input material: PBMCs. These TCRs come from a woman in her thirties or forties in good health and CMV-seronegative.

The V and J genes are TRBV6-5 and TRBJ1-2; TRBD1 matches at 8 bases. CDR3 length: 15 residues. The trim removed 7 bases at V and 6 bases at J, leaving 13 bases unmatched. Germline V gene sequence: CDR1 MNHEY, CDR2 SVGAGI. DNA for the CDR3: TGTGCCAGCACCTCCGTCGACAGGGGTAGAGATGGCTACACCTTC. Translation gives CASTSVDRGRDGYTF.

This clone has more than one count but fewer than ten. V is TRBV5-1 and J is TRBJ1-4, with TRBD1 matching 9 bases. V was clipped by 0 bases and J by 7 bases; unmatched bases: 7. The CDR3 extends over 16 amino acids. Looked up from germline, CDR1 is SGHRS and CDR2 is YFSETQ. CDR3 protein: CASSLGTGESLEKLFF. The CDR3 DNA reads TGCGCCAGCAGCTTGGGGACAGGGGAGAGTCTTGAAAAACTGTTTTTT.

This clone came up once. The chain employs TRBV2 and TRBJ1-1, with D hard to call. V lost 4 bases, J lost 5 bases, and 11 bases lay in between. Per germline, CDR1 SNHLY and CDR2 FYNNEI. The CDR3 totals 13 residues. CDR3 residues: CASSGALRTEAFF. CDR3 bases: TGTGCCAGCAGTGGGGCCCTAAGGACTGAAGCTTTCTTT.

The chain couples TRBV5-6 to TRBJ2-5; 16 positions agree with TRBD2. Germline assignment: CDR1 SGHDT and CDR2 YYEEEE. This CDR3 has 18 amino acids. V shed 7 bases and J 4 bases; nucleotides not matched to a gene: 13. The CDR3: CASSKIAGTSGGAETQYF. The CDR3 DNA is TGTGCCAGCTCGAAAATTGCCGGGACTAGCGGGGGGGCAGAGACCCAGTACTTC.

This clone was seen a handful of times. This chain uses TRBV6-4 with TRBJ1-1; tentative D call: TRBD1 (5 bases). Trimming cost V 8 bases and J 1 base, with 14 bases left between them. The CDR3 is 14 amino acids. The germline CDR1 and CDR2 sequences are MRHNA and SNTAGT. CDR3 protein: CASRHRPGNTEAFF. In DNA form, the CDR3 reads TGTGCCAGCCGCCACAGGCCCGGGAACACTGAAGCTTTCTTT.

The genes are TRBV5-6 and TRBJ1-5; a weak D match, TRBD1 (6 bases). V shed 1 base and J shed 5 bases, with 10 bases lying between them. Germline-derived CDR1 and CDR2 are SGHDT and YYEEEE. The CDR3 contains 14 residues. The CDR3 loop is CASSLRGFDQPQHF. In DNA form, the CDR3 reads TGTGCCAGCAGCTTGAGGGGGTTCGATCAGCCCCAGCATTTT.

Regarding this clone: The junction and the germline gene differ at one end; a read error may be behind it. This chain connects TRBV2 to TRBJ1-6; 7 bases align to TRBD1. Per germline, CDR1 SNHLY and CDR2 FYNNEI. This CDR3 is 14 amino acids long. CDR3 sequence reads: CAGSTAGGNSPLHF. The CDR3 DNA is TGTGCCGGCAGCACGGCAGGGGGGAATTCACCCCTCCACTTT.

The chain links TRBV7-2 to TRBJ1-5, with 7 bases identical to TRBD1. J lost 3 bases, V lost 3 bases, and 8 bases had no gene match. CDR1 SGHTA and CDR2 FQGNSA come from the germline V gene. This CDR3 spans 16 amino acids. The CDR3 loop reads CASSFAGTDLNQPQHF. DNA of the CDR3: TGTGCCAGCAGCTTCGCCGGGACAGACCTCAATCAGCCCCAGCATTTT.

The V gene is TRBV28, the J gene TRBJ2-7, with a possible D match to TRBD1 (6 bases). The CDR3 covers 12 residues. Per the germline V gene, CDR1 is MDHEN and CDR2 is SYDVKM. This CDR3 reads CASRGTTYEQYF. DNA of the CDR3: TGTGCTTCGAGGGGGACAACCTACGAGCAGTACTTC.

This chain uses TRBV28 with TRBJ2-7, with D possibly TRBD1 on 6 matching bases. The CDR3 is 12 residues long. V was cut by 6 bases and J by 4 bases, with 10 bases left in between. Per the germline V gene, CDR1 is MDHEN and CDR2 is SYDVKM. CDR3 bases: TGTGCCAGCAGAGGCAGGGGATACGAGCAGTACTTC. It is translated as CASRGRGYEQYF.

The sample holds a few counts of this clone. This chain links TRBV7-9 with TRBJ2-3; TRBD2 agrees at 8 bases. This CDR3 has 17 residues. The trim removed 1 base at V and 4 bases at J, leaving 10 bases unmatched. Per the germline V gene, CDR1 is SEHNR and CDR2 is FQNEAQ (reference sequence). The CDR3 region is CASSLESGGFRPDTQYF. The CDR3 region has the DNA TGTGCCAGCAGCTTAGAAAGCGGGGGATTTCGACCAGATACGCAGTATTTT.

The genes are TRBV6-8 and TRBJ2-5; no reliable D call. Germline CDR1 reads MNHGY; CDR2 reads SAAAGT. The length of the CDR3 is 11 residues. V was trimmed by 8 bases and J by 5 bases, leaving 9 bases between them. The CDR3 region has the DNA TGTGCCAGCGCTAATTTCGAGACCCAGTACTTC. Protein: CASANFETQYF.

The chain recombines TRBV19 with TRBJ2-5, with TRBD1 matching over 9 bases. The CDR3 is made up of 14 amino acids. Unmatched junction bases numbered 7, after V lost 8 bases and J lost 3 bases. Germline V lookup: CDR1 LNHDA, CDR2 SQIVND (reference sequence). CDR3 bases: TGTGCCAGTCATAGAACAGGGGGCGAAGAGACCCAGTACTTC. This translates into CASHRTGGEETQYF.

This clone has only a few counts. The V and J genes are TRBV6-5 and TRBJ2-7; D is perhaps TRBD1 (6 bases). V lost 2 bases and J 4 bases, leaving 15 bases between the germline ends. The germline gives CDR1 MNHEY, CDR2 SVGAGI. The CDR3 extends over 15 amino acids. In nucleotides, the CDR3 is TGTGCCAGCAGTTACCAGGATGACAGGCGATACGAGCAGTACTTC. Protein: CASSYQDDRRYEQYF.

This clone came up once. This rearrangement joins TRBV7-9 to TRBJ1-4; tentative D call: TRBD1 (6 bases). V dropped 5 bases and J dropped 7 bases, with 17 bases sitting between them. This CDR3 is 15 amino acids long. CDR1 and CDR2 from the germline V gene are SEHNR and FQNEAQ (reference sequence). The CDR3 DNA reads as TGTGCCAGCAGCCCGACGGCGGGAGGGGGTGAAAAACTGTTTTTT. Encoded protein: CASSPTAGGGEKLFF. The whole variable domain, remainder taken from reference TRBV7-9 and TRBJ1-4, is DTGVSQNPRHKITKRGQNVTFRCDPISEHNRLYWYRQTLGQGPEFLTYFQNEAQLEKSRLLSDRFSAERPKGSFSTLEIQRTEQGDSAMYLCASSPTAGGGEKLFFGSGTQLSVL.

The V call is TRBV30, the J call TRBJ1-2; TRBD1 aligns across 10 bases. The CDR3 has 12 amino acids. CDR1 is GTSNPN and CDR2 is SVGIG in the germline V gene (reference sequence). V lost 6 bases to trimming and J lost 6 bases; unmatched junction nucleotides: 4. DNA for the CDR3: TGTGCCTGCAGACAGGGGGCGAATGGCTACACCTTC. Its protein is CACRQGANGYTF. The entire variable domain, with the rest obtained from reference TRBV30 and TRBJ1-2, is as follows: SQTIHQWPATLVQPVGSPLSLECTVEGTSNPNLYWYRQAAGRGLQLLFYSVGIGQISSEVPQNLSASRPQDRQFILSSKKLLLSDSGFYLCACRQGANGYTFGSGTRLTVV.

A single count supports this clone. The chain is built from TRBV6-4 and TRBJ2-1, with TRBD2 matching 7 bases. CDR3 size: 14 residues. Germline values: CDR1 MRHNA, CDR2 SNTAGT. J was trimmed by 6 bases and V by 4 bases; bases with no gene match: 6. CDR3 loop: CASSVEGLFNEQFF. The CDR3, as DNA: TGTGCCAGCAGTGTCGAGGGACTATTCAATGAGCAGTTCTTC.

The V call is TRBV6-1, the J call TRBJ1-2; D is uncertain. Between the trimmed V and J ends, which lost 4 bases and 4 bases, there was a span of 13 bases. Germline V gives CDR1 MNHNS, CDR2 SASEGT. The CDR3 contains 14 residues. The CDR3 coding sequence is TGTGCCAGCAGTGGCTTAGGAGATCGCTATGGCTACACCTTC. This encodes CASSGLGDRYGYTF.

V is TRBV6-5 and J is TRBJ2-3; 11 bases align to TRBD2. V gave up 4 bases and J gave up 4 bases; unmatched junction bases: 7. The CDR3 length is 16 residues. CDR1 is MNHEY, CDR2 SVGAGI, per germline. CDR3 DNA: TGTGCCAGCAGTTCCTTGACTAGCGGGGTTTCAGATACGCAGTATTTT. Its protein product is CASSSLTSGVSDTQYF.

This clone was picked up one time. The chain carries TRBV4-2 and TRBJ2-5; D may be TRBD1 (6 bases). Trimming removed 4 bases at V and 3 bases at J, with 12 bases between. Per the germline V gene, CDR1 is LGHNA and CDR2 is YNFKEQ. CDR3 length equals 14 residues. CDR3 coding DNA: TGTGCCAGCAGCCTTGATCAGGGGAAAGAGACCCAGTACTTC. It encodes CASSLDQGKETQYF.

This clone was recorded a few times. The V call is TRBV7-2, the J call TRBJ1-1; D gene unclear. Germline V gene sequence: CDR1 SGHTA, CDR2 FQGNSA. The CDR3 consists of 9 residues. Trimming took 4 bases from V and 8 from J, leaving 2 bases between them. CDR3 loop: CASSSEAFF. The DNA of the CDR3 is TGTGCCAGCAGCTCAGAAGCTTTCTTT.

Comment on this clone: A read error may produce the germline difference seen at one junction end. The gene calls are TRBV10-1 and TRBJ1-2; D gene ambiguous. The CDR3 consists of 13 residues. Per germline, CDR1 WNHNN and CDR2 SYGVQD (reference sequence). The CDR3 reads CASSESPWRSHAF. The CDR3 nucleotides read TGCGCCAGCAGTGAGTCCCCCTGGAGATCCCACGCCTTC.

The chain's CDR3 is CSVSRGNTEAFF. The CDR3 DNA reads as TGCAGCGTTAGCCGTGGGAACACTGAAGCTTTCTTT. The chain couples TRBV29-1 to TRBJ1-1; D is unclear. Trimming removed 5 bases at V and 1 base at J, with 8 bases between. Germline loops: CDR1 SQVTM, CDR2 ANQGSEA. The CDR3 consists of 12 residues.

In this sample, this clone turned up once. V gene TRBV30 combines with J gene TRBJ1-1, with 9 bases lining up with TRBD1. With V trimmed by 8 bases and J by 9 bases, 10 bases remained unmatched. The CDR3 runs to 12 residues. Germline CDR1 reads GTSNPN; CDR2 reads SVGIG (reference sequence). The CDR3 sequence: CAGQGQGCKAFF. CDR3 DNA sequence: TGTGCCGGACAGGGACAGGGTTGTAAAGCTTTCTTT.

The chain employs TRBV4-1 and TRBJ1-1; 8 positions match TRBD1. CDR1 and CDR2 (germline): MGHRA, YSYEKL. The CDR3 contains 16 residues. V lost 0 bases and J lost 3; bases outside the gene matches: 6. DNA of the CDR3: TGCGCCAGCAGCCAAGATGACAGGGGAAGGCACACTGAAGCTTTCTTT. Amino acids: CASSQDDRGRHTEAFF.